Presented here are 5 T cell receptor beta chains from one specimen sequenced in a study of human T cells and chemical hapten exposure. TCRdb called the RACE reads again in MiXCR, with one record for every CDR3 protein. The sample includes some 200,000 distinct CDR3 sequences, 20% to 25% of them seen just once. The time point here: patch test 1, 2 weeks after DPC sensitization. Treatment reported: therapeutic diphenylcyclopropenone sensitization with weekly scalp DPC. The starting material was whole blood, obtained in connection with sensitization to the hapten diphenylcyclopropenone (DPC). These receptors originate from a woman aged 50 to 60 with alopecia areata. Some clones in this sample may be carry-over from other donors' samples.

The chain employs TRBV20-1 and TRBJ2-1; D is ambiguous. Germline V gene sequence: CDR1 DFQATT, CDR2 SNEGSKA (reference sequence). This CDR3 region has 11 residues. In DNA, the CDR3 is TGCAGCGCAGACAAGTACAATGAGCAGTTCTTC. Translated, it gives CSADKYNEQFF.

This CDR3 reads CASSLDPGKTQYF. The CDR3 nucleotides read TGTGCCAGCAGCTTAGATCCGGGAAAGACCCAGTACTTC. The chain is built from TRBV11-2 and TRBJ2-5, with D maybe TRBD2 (5 bases). Germline V gene data show CDR1 as SGHAT and CDR2 as FQNNGV. CDR3 length equals 13 residues. V dropped 0 bases and J dropped 6 bases, with 8 bases sitting between them.

The CDR3 protein is CASSATYEQYF. The DNA of the CDR3 is TGTGCCAGCAGCGCGACCTACGAGCAGTACTTC. The gene calls are TRBV7-9 and TRBJ2-7; D remains ambiguous. This CDR3 region has 11 residues. Between the trimmed V and J ends, which lost 5 bases and 2 bases, there was a span of 4 bases. CDR1 is SEHNR, CDR2 FQNEAQ, per germline (reference sequence).

The chain uses TRBV15 and TRBJ1-2, with 12 bases fitting TRBD1. This CDR3 is 16 amino acids long. Trimming cost V 5 bases and J 4 bases; bases outside gene matches: 8. CDR1 and CDR2 (germline): LNHNV, YYDKDF (reference sequence). The DNA for the CDR3 is TGTGCCACCAGCCTAACCGGGACAGGGGGCGGCTATGGCTACACCTTC. Protein product: CATSLTGTGGGYGYTF.

This chain joins TRBV28 and TRBJ1-6; possible D gene TRBD1, 5 bases. Germline CDR1 reads MDHEN; CDR2 reads SYDVKM. The V end lost 3 bases, the J end lost 10 bases, and 7 bases lay between the germline ends. The CDR3 is 12 residues long. The DNA of the CDR3 is TGTGCCAGCAGTTTTAGGGGATCACCCCTCCACTTT. This encodes CASSFRGSPLHF.